A selection of T cell receptor beta chains follows, all from one sample in a study of blood T cell repertoires in COVID-19. Sequencing used immunoSEQ multiplex PCR; TCRdb keeps in-frame clones, though not all of them. The table shows approximately 170,000 clones, with around nine tenths occurring only once. The sequenced material came from peripheral blood. These receptors all come from a man aged 65-85 years with acute or convalescent COVID-19. Both conserved end residues are part of each CDR3. A D gene is named only where the DNA matches it firmly. The size of a clone is reported for some rows only, either as once, few or many, or as a class for expanded clones.

D,size,length,V,J,DNA,CDR3
TRBD1,-,16,TRBV2,TRBJ1-2,TGTGCCAGCCAGTGGGACAGGGAGGGCACTGGCTATGGCTACACCTTC,CASQWDREGTGYGYTF
-,-,12,TRBV6-5,TRBJ1-1,TGTGCCAGCAGCGGGAGGTCCACTGAAGCTTTCTTT,CASSGRSTEAFF
-,-,16,TRBV5-6,TRBJ2-1,TGTGCCAGCAGCTTGTTCTCCGGAGTCACCGACAATGAGCAGTTCTTC,CASSLFSGVTDNEQFF
-,-,14,TRBV6-5,TRBJ1-5,TGTGCCAGCAGTCGGACGGGGAGCAATCAGCCCCAGCATTTT,CASSRTGSNQPQHF
-,few,14,TRBV6-6,TRBJ2-7,TGTGCCAGCAGTCCGGGCCCCGGAGGGAGCGAGCAGTACTTC,CASSPGPGGSEQYF
-,-,12,TRBV6-2/TRBV6-3,TRBJ1-5,TGTGCCAGCAGTTACCCGGGACAGCCCCAGCATTTT,CASSYPGQPQHF
TRBD2,once,15,TRBV7-3,TRBJ2-1,TGTGCCAGCAGCCCTAGCGGGCCCTCTTACAATGAGCAGTTCTTC,CASSPSGPSYNEQFF
TRBD1,-,13,TRBV7-2,TRBJ2-5,TGTGCCAGCAGCCGGGACAGGGCCGAGACCCAGTACTTC,CASSRDRAETQYF
-,-,13,TRBV7-2,TRBJ2-3,TGTGCCAGCAGCTTAGAACGGACAGATACGCAGTATTTT,CASSLERTDTQYF
-,-,16,TRBV18,TRBJ1-6,TGTGCCAGCTCACCAGAGTCGTGGACAGCTAATTCACCCCTCCACTTT,CASSPESWTANSPLHF
TRBD2,-,15,TRBV6-5,TRBJ2-3,TGTGCCAGCAGTTTGCGGGGGGAGGGCACAGATACGCAGTATTTT,CASSLRGEGTDTQYF
TRBD1,-,15,TRBV19,TRBJ1-2,TGTGCCAGTAGTATCTTACCTCAGGGGGCGGAGGGCTACACCTTC,CASSILPQGAEGYTF
TRBD2,-,16,TRBV5-4,TRBJ2-5,TGTGCCAGCAGCCAAAGTCGGACTAGCGGTCAAGAGACCCAGTACTTC,CASSQSRTSGQETQYF
-,once,15,TRBV5-8,TRBJ2-7,TGTGCCAGCAGCCGCACGGGTCATCATGCCTACGAGCAGTACTTC,CASSRTGHHAYEQYF
TRBD2,-,14,TRBV28,TRBJ2-3,TGTGCCAGCAGAGGCGGGGGGGGGACAGATACGCAGTATTTT,CASRGGGGTDTQYF
TRBD1,-,15,TRBV28,TRBJ1-6,TGTGCCAGCAGTTCAGTGGGACAGGGGGTTGGACCCCTCCACTTT,CASSSVGQGVGPLHF
-,few,15,TRBV25-1,TRBJ1-4,TGTGCCAGCAGTGAATCCAGGGGTGTAAATGAAAAACTGTTTTTT,CASSESRGVNEKLFF
-,-,12,TRBV18,TRBJ1-1,TGTGCCAGCTCACCAGAGTTAACTGAAGCTTTCTTT,CASSPELTEAFF
TRBD2,-,18,TRBV19,TRBJ2-2,TGTGCCAGTAGTACCCCCAGCGGACTAGCGGGGAACACCGGGGAGCTGTTTTTT,CASSTPSGLAGNTGELFF
TRBD2,once,16,TRBV9,TRBJ2-3,TGTGCCAGCAGCGTAGATCCCAGCGGGGGTACAGATACGCAGTATTTT,CASSVDPSGGTDTQYF
TRBD2,once,14,TRBV7-8,TRBJ2-1,TGTGCCAGCACCCCTATAGCGGGAGGGGATGAGCAGTTCTTC,CASTPIAGGDEQFF
TRBD1,few,15,TRBV18,TRBJ1-5,TGTGCCAGCTCACCCGGACAGGGGCTAAATCAGCCCCAGCATTTT,CASSPGQGLNQPQHF
TRBD2,-,18,TRBV7-3,TRBJ2-7,TGTGCCAGCAGCTCCTCGGGGGGTTTGGCCTCAAGCTCCTACGAGCAGTACTTC,CASSSSGGLASSSYEQYF
TRBD2,-,13,TRBV5-1,TRBJ2-2,TGCGCCAGCAGCCCCAGGGAGGGCGGGGAGCTGTTTTTT,CASSPREGGELFF
-,-,13,TRBV11-2,TRBJ1-4,TGTGCCAGCACCAGGGCAACTAATGAAAAACTGTTTTTT,CASTRATNEKLFF
TRBD1,-,15,TRBV7-7,TRBJ2-5,TGTGCCAGCAGTTCGCCGGGACAGGGAACAGAGACCCAGTACTTC,CASSSPGQGTETQYF
TRBD1,-,15,TRBV5-1,TRBJ2-1,TGCGCCAGCAGCTTACAGGGGGTCTCCTACAATGAGCAGTTCTTC,CASSLQGVSYNEQFF
TRBD1,-,15,TRBV7-9,TRBJ1-2,TGTGCCAGCAGCGGCCCGGGACAGGCGCCGAGAGGCTACACCTTC,CASSGPGQAPRGYTF
TRBD2,-,13,TRBV6-5,TRBJ2-7,TGTGCCAGCCGCCTAGCGGGGAATTACGAGCAGTACTTC,CASRLAGNYEQYF
-,-,13,TRBV7-3,TRBJ2-1,TGTGCCAGCAGCCCACAGGTCTACAATGAGCAGTTCTTC,CASSPQVYNEQFF
TRBD1,-,15,TRBV5-1,TRBJ2-2,TGCGCCAGCTTGACAGGGGAACTAAACACCGGGGAGCTGTTTTTT,CASLTGELNTGELFF
-,-,16,TRBV7-2,TRBJ2-3,TGTGCCAGCAGCTTAGCGGTGGGGCGGGGACGGGATACGCAGTATTTT,CASSLAVGRGRDTQYF
TRBD1,-,17,TRBV4-2,TRBJ1-5,TGTGCCAGCAGCCAAGAACCGACAGGGGTTAGCAATCAGCCCCAGCATTTT,CASSQEPTGVSNQPQHF
-,-,14,TRBV7-3,TRBJ1-2,TGTGCCAGCAGCTCCCTGCGACCAGACAATGGCTACACCTTC,CASSSLRPDNGYTF
-,-,13,TRBV4-2,TRBJ2-2,TGTGCCAGCAGCCGCGGTGGAACCGGGGAGCTGTTTTTT,CASSRGGTGELFF
-,-,13,TRBV6-5,TRBJ1-6,TGTGCCAGCGGAGGAACCTATAATTCACCCCTCCACTTT,CASGGTYNSPLHF
-,-,13,TRBV5-4,TRBJ1-2,TGTGCCAGCAGGCGTCGGGAGGGCTATGGCTACACCTTC,CASRRREGYGYTF
-,-,14,TRBV4-1,TRBJ2-5,TGCGCCAGCAGCCTACAGGGAGTTCAAGAGACCCAGTACTTC,CASSLQGVQETQYF
-,-,17,TRBV14,TRBJ2-7,TGTGCCAGCAGCCGAAAAGTGGGTGGGCAGCACTCCTACGAGCAGTACTTC,CASSRKVGGQHSYEQYF
-,-,14,TRBV9,TRBJ2-5,TGTGCCAGCAGCGCCAGGACAGACCAAGAGACCCAGTACTTC,CASSARTDQETQYF
-,-,14,TRBV28,TRBJ1-2,TGTGCCAGCAGTTTGGGTCCCGACAGGCGTGGCTACACCTTC,CASSLGPDRRGYTF
-,few,14,TRBV10-1,TRBJ1-1,TGCGCCAGCAGCCGAAGGGACAAAGACACTGAAGCTTTCTTT,CASSRRDKDTEAFF
TRBD2,-,17,TRBV11-3,TRBJ2-1,TGTGCCAGCAGCTTAGTTTGGTCTAGCGGGGGGGCCCATGAGCAGTTCTTC,CASSLVWSSGGAHEQFF
TRBD1,-,15,TRBV4-3,TRBJ1-5,TGCGCCAGCAGCCAAGACACAGGGGGCAATCAGCCCCAGCATTTT,CASSQDTGGNQPQHF
TRBD1,-,16,TRBV7-8,TRBJ2-7,TGTGCCAGCAGCTTTGACAACCGGGACAGTTCCTACGAGCAGTACTTC,CASSFDNRDSSYEQYF
-,-,21,TRBV21-1,TRBJ2-5,TGTGCCAGCAGCAAAGTTGTCAGTCCGGGACTAGCGGGCAAGTACCAAGAGACCCAGTACTTC,CASSKVVSPGLAGKYQETQYF